Sequencing of this TCR beta chain was carried out in a study of cytomegalovirus exposure and HLA in healthy donors. Researchers ran the PCR with 60 Vbeta and 13 Jbeta primers. The repertoire was sequenced with immunoSEQ multiplex PCR; TCRdb's copy has only in-frame clones and lacks some. The table shows approximately 75,000 clones, with 75% to 85% occurring only once. In germline, CDR1 is SQVTM, CDR2 ANQGSEA. The V end lost 1 base, the J end lost 4 bases, and 11 bases lay between the germline ends. CDR3 length: 13 residues. Turning to this clone: Its target is not known.

Study-level results: Cytomegalovirus association was assigned to approximately 160 TCR beta chains. Clonal expansion, a later analysis showed, was greater in HLA-associated TCR beta chains than in equally common others.

The sequencing input was PBMCs. The TCR sequence derives from a man between 65 and 85 years old in good health and CMV-seropositive. J is TRBJ2-7 and V is TRBV29-1; D may be TRBD1 (6 bases). The CDR3 region is CSVEVPQGYEQYF. The CDR3 DNA reads as TGCAGCGTTGAAGTACCACAGGGTTACGAGCAGTACTTC.